The rows below give T cell receptor beta chains drawn from one sample of a study of blood T cell repertoires in COVID-19. TCRdb keeps only in-frame clones here, not all; method: immunoSEQ multiplex PCR. The sample has about 84,000 clones, 80% to 90% seen once. Sequencing was performed on peripheral blood. These receptors all come from a woman over 75 with acute or convalescent COVID-19. CDR3s include the opening cysteine and the closing phenylalanine or tryptophan. The order of the fields is V gene, D gene, J gene, clone size, CDR3 DNA, CDR3 protein. D genes are given only for firm matches. Only part of the rows carry a size: once, few, many, or a class if the clone is expanded.

v_call: TRBV6-1
d_call: NA
j_call: TRBJ1-2
clone_size: NA
cdr3_nt: TGTGCCAGCAGTGAATCGGGTCCTTCAAGCGGCTACACCTTC
cdr3_aa: CASSESGPSSGYTF

v_call: TRBV6-2/TRBV6-3
d_call: TRBD1
j_call: TRBJ2-5
clone_size: NA
cdr3_nt: TGTGCCAGCAGTTACCTCTTGGGGACAGGGGCTGAGGAGACCCAGTACTTC
cdr3_aa: CASSYLLGTGAEETQYF

v_call: TRBV9
d_call: TRBD2
j_call: TRBJ2-1
clone_size: NA
cdr3_nt: TGTGCCAGCAGCCCCCGACTAGCGGGGGGGCGGGTCTCTGAGCAGTTCTTC
cdr3_aa: CASSPRLAGGRVSEQFF

v_call: TRBV5-6
d_call: TRBD1
j_call: TRBJ1-2
clone_size: NA
cdr3_nt: TGTGCCAGCAGCTTGAGTCCAGCAGGGGGCTCTGGCTACACCTTC
cdr3_aa: CASSLSPAGGSGYTF

v_call: TRBV19
d_call: TRBD1
j_call: TRBJ1-2
clone_size: NA
cdr3_nt: TGTGCCAGTAGTATGTCGACAGGGAACTATGGCTACACCTTC
cdr3_aa: CASSMSTGNYGYTF

v_call: TRBV6-2/TRBV6-3
d_call: NA
j_call: TRBJ2-2
clone_size: NA
cdr3_nt: TGTGCCAGCAGTTCCAGGCTGAACACCGGGGAGCTGTTTTTT
cdr3_aa: CASSSRLNTGELFF

v_call: TRBV19
d_call: TRBD2
j_call: TRBJ2-3
clone_size: once
cdr3_nt: TGTGCCAGTAGTATTCCCATAGCGGGGGTCGCCGGCACAGATACGCAGTATTTT
cdr3_aa: CASSIPIAGVAGTDTQYF

v_call: TRBV20-1
d_call: TRBD2
j_call: TRBJ2-1
clone_size: NA
cdr3_nt: TGCAGTGCTAGTTCCCTAGCGGGGTTTATCAATGAGCAGTTCTTC
cdr3_aa: CSASSLAGFINEQFF

v_call: TRBV28
d_call: TRBD2
j_call: TRBJ2-7
clone_size: NA
cdr3_nt: TGTGCCAGCAGTTCCTCTAGCGGGGCCCGTGTGCAGTACTTC
cdr3_aa: CASSSSSGARVQYF

v_call: TRBV19
d_call: TRBD2
j_call: TRBJ2-5
clone_size: NA
cdr3_nt: TGTGCCAGTAGTACCCGGACTAGCGGGGGAGGGGAGACCCAGTACTTC
cdr3_aa: CASSTRTSGGGETQYF

v_call: TRBV2
d_call: NA
j_call: TRBJ2-5
clone_size: NA
cdr3_nt: TGTGCCAGCAGTGTAGGCGTGCGAGGAGAGACCCAGTACTTC
cdr3_aa: CASSVGVRGETQYF

v_call: TRBV3-1/TRBV3-2
d_call: NA
j_call: TRBJ2-7
clone_size: NA
cdr3_nt: TGTGCCAGCAGCCAAGAAGCTGGGTCAGGGACCTACGAGCAGTACTTC
cdr3_aa: CASSQEAGSGTYEQYF

v_call: TRBV28
d_call: NA
j_call: TRBJ1-3
clone_size: NA
cdr3_nt: TGTGCCAGCAGTTCCCCCTCCCCCTCTGGAAACACCATATATTTT
cdr3_aa: CASSSPSPSGNTIYF

v_call: TRBV3-1/TRBV3-2
d_call: NA
j_call: TRBJ2-7
clone_size: NA
cdr3_nt: TGTGCCAGCAGCCCCCCCATTCCCTACGAGCAGTACTTC
cdr3_aa: CASSPPIPYEQYF

v_call: TRBV19
d_call: NA
j_call: TRBJ1-2
clone_size: once
cdr3_nt: TGTGCCAGTCGCGGCCTGGGCTACACCTTC
cdr3_aa: CASRGLGYTF

v_call: TRBV6-1
d_call: TRBD1
j_call: TRBJ2-6
clone_size: NA
cdr3_nt: TGTGCCAGCAGTGTCACAGGGGTGGGTGGGGCCAACGTCCTGACTTTC
cdr3_aa: CASSVTGVGGANVLTF

v_call: TRBV14
d_call: TRBD1
j_call: TRBJ1-1
clone_size: NA
cdr3_nt: TGTGCCAGCAGCCAACTACAGGGGGGATCTGAAGCTTTCTTT
cdr3_aa: CASSQLQGGSEAFF

v_call: TRBV10-1
d_call: NA
j_call: TRBJ1-1
clone_size: NA
cdr3_nt: TGCGCCAGCAGCCCCGGTAGGGGTAGCACTGAAGCTTTCTTT
cdr3_aa: CASSPGRGSTEAFF

v_call: TRBV7-2
d_call: NA
j_call: TRBJ2-7
clone_size: NA
cdr3_nt: TGTGCCAGCAGCTCAGGGAGGTACGAGCAGTACTTC
cdr3_aa: CASSSGRYEQYF

v_call: TRBV5-6
d_call: NA
j_call: TRBJ1-1
clone_size: once
cdr3_nt: TGTGCCAGCAGCTTGGCGAGGTTTTATGAAGCTTTCTTT
cdr3_aa: CASSLARFYEAFF

v_call: TRBV18
d_call: NA
j_call: TRBJ1-1
clone_size: NA
cdr3_nt: TGTGCCAGCTCACCCCGGGGCGGCCGGGACATGAACACTGAAGCTTTCTTT
cdr3_aa: CASSPRGGRDMNTEAFF

v_call: TRBV3-1/TRBV3-2
d_call: NA
j_call: TRBJ2-7
clone_size: NA
cdr3_nt: TGTGCCAGCAGCCAAGTGCCGGGTGCCTACGAGCAGTACTTC
cdr3_aa: CASSQVPGAYEQYF

v_call: TRBV11-3
d_call: NA
j_call: TRBJ1-2
clone_size: NA
cdr3_nt: TGTGCCAGCAGCTTAGGGGGGCAGAACTATGGCTACACCTTC
cdr3_aa: CASSLGGQNYGYTF

v_call: TRBV5-1
d_call: TRBD1
j_call: TRBJ2-3
clone_size: NA
cdr3_nt: TGCGCCAGCAGCACGACAGGGTTGAGCACAGATACGCAGTATTTT
cdr3_aa: CASSTTGLSTDTQYF

v_call: TRBV2
d_call: TRBD1
j_call: TRBJ1-5
clone_size: NA
cdr3_nt: TGTGCCAGCAGAGACAGGGGTGGTCAAAGCAATCAGCCCCAGCATTTT
cdr3_aa: CASRDRGGQSNQPQHF

v_call: TRBV5-6
d_call: TRBD1
j_call: TRBJ1-5
clone_size: few
cdr3_nt: TGTGCCAGCAGCTCAGACAGGGGGCAGCAATTTCAGCCCCAGCATTTT
cdr3_aa: CASSSDRGQQFQPQHF

v_call: TRBV28
d_call: TRBD1
j_call: TRBJ2-3
clone_size: NA
cdr3_nt: TGTGCCAGCACCAGGGGGAGTAGCACAGATACGCAGTATTTT
cdr3_aa: CASTRGSSTDTQYF